Following are 12 T cell receptor beta chains from one sample sequenced in a study of long-term antiretroviral therapy in people with HIV. Running of the v3.0 immunoSEQ assay took place at survey level. The repertoire was sequenced with immunoSEQ multiplex PCR; TCRdb's copy has only in-frame clones and lacks some. The sample has tens of thousands of clones; 65% to 90% are singletons. Source: unsorted PBMCs, taken 0.3 years after starting antiretroviral therapy. The source is a man between 18 and 29 years old with HIV.

The chain employs TRBV6-1 and TRBJ2-6; D perhaps matches TRBD2 (5 bases). The CDR3 loop spans 18 amino acids. Looked up from germline, CDR1 is MNHNS and CDR2 is SASEGT. V was pared by 4 bases and J by 0 bases, with 16 bases between. The CDR3 sequence is CASSGAWTVSSGANVLTF. CDR3 nucleotides: TGTGCCAGCAGTGGGGCCTGGACTGTTAGCTCTGGGGCCAACGTCCTGACTTTC.

This sequence joins TRBV19 and TRBJ1-5, with D hard to call. V dropped 6 bases and J dropped 3 bases, with 9 bases sitting between them. The CDR3 totals 13 residues. CDR1 LNHDA and CDR2 SQIVND come from the germline V gene (reference sequence). CDR3 DNA: TGTGCCAGTAGGAGGGCGTACAATCAGCCCCAGCATTTT. This gives the protein CASRRAYNQPQHF.

The rearrangement links TRBV11-2 to TRBJ2-7; 10 bases are shared with TRBD2. The CDR3 covers 15 residues. Trimming took 5 bases from V and 2 from J; bases not matched to a gene: 6. Germline CDR1 and CDR2: SGHAT and FQNNGV. The CDR3, as DNA: TGTGCCAGCAGCACTCTAGCGGGAGAAACCTACGAGCAGTACTTC. Protein: CASSTLAGETYEQYF.

This chain joins TRBV13 and TRBJ2-3, with 8 nucleotides matching TRBD1. V gave up 4 bases and J gave up 2 bases; unmatched junction bases: 5. CDR1 and CDR2 (germline): PRHDT, FYEKMQ (reference sequence). The CDR3 has 15 residues. CDR3 sequence reads: CASSSYRGNTDTQYF. In DNA, the CDR3 is TGTGCCAGCAGCTCCTACAGGGGGAACACAGATACGCAGTATTTT.

This chain uses TRBV7-1 with TRBJ1-2; 7 bases match TRBD1. Being an ORF, TRBV7-1 has a function that is uncertain. The trim removed 4 bases at V and 4 bases at J, leaving 3 bases unmatched. This CDR3 has 13 amino acids. CDR3: CASSLPGGYGYTF. CDR3 coding DNA: TGTGCCAGCAGCTTACCAGGGGGCTATGGCTACACCTTC.

The rearrangement uses TRBV7-2 and TRBJ2-3, with D perhaps matching TRBD2 (5 bases). Per germline, CDR1 SGHTA and CDR2 FQGNSA. The CDR3 spans 14 residues. V lost 0 bases and J 7 bases, leaving 11 bases between the germline ends. The CDR3 here is CASSLARVSNTQYF. The CDR3 DNA reads as TGTGCCAGCAGCTTAGCGAGGGTTAGTAATACGCAGTATTTT.

The chain joins TRBV27 to TRBJ2-3; 8 nucleotides line up with TRBD1. The length of the CDR3 is 17 residues. The junction had 11 bases not matched to a gene; V was cut back by 5 bases and J by 1 base. CDR1 is MNHEY, CDR2 SMNVEV, per germline (reference sequence). CDR3 amino acids: CASSGQGLGNRTDTQYF. The DNA of the CDR3 is TGTGCCAGCAGTGGACAGGGACTTGGAAACCGCACAGATACGCAGTATTTT.

The count of this clone is one. The rearrangement joins TRBV5-1 to TRBJ1-1, with a tentative D call TRBD1 (6 bases). CDR1 SGHRS and CDR2 YFSETQ come from the germline V gene. CDR3 length equals 13 residues. V was trimmed by 4 bases and J by 3 bases, leaving 10 bases between them. The CDR3 sequence is CASSLRGDTEAFF. For the CDR3, the DNA is TGCGCCAGCAGCCTCAGGGGTGACACTGAAGCTTTCTTT.

As for this clone: The same CDR3 can be traced to other DNA sequences in this sample. V is TRBV7-3 and J is TRBJ1-1, with unresolved D. Germline-derived CDR1 and CDR2 are SGHTA and FQGTGA. CDR3 length: 15 residues. The V end was cut by 5 bases, the J end by 2 bases, with 15 bases between. The CDR3 nucleotides read TGTGCCAGCAGCCCTCGAGGCAGGCCTAACACTGAAGCTTTCTTT. The encoded protein is CASSPRGRPNTEAFF.

The chain combines TRBV19 with TRBJ1-2, with unresolved D. This CDR3 spans 18 amino acids. Germline CDR1 reads LNHDA; CDR2 reads SQIVND (reference sequence). V lost 3 bases and J lost 2, with 22 bases in between. CDR3 coding DNA: TGTGCCAGTAGTATCCTCGGGTTGGTGGAGCGCAAGAACTATGGCTACACCTTC. Translated, it gives CASSILGLVERKNYGYTF.

This clone was seen only once. This sequence joins TRBV29-1 and TRBJ2-3; the match to TRBD2 covers 10 bases. J lost 3 bases, V lost 5 bases, and 5 bases had no gene match. The germline V gene has CDR1 SQVTM and CDR2 ANQGSEA. The length of the CDR3 is 14 residues. The DNA of the CDR3 is TGCAGCGTTTTGAGCGGGGGGGCTACAGATACGCAGTATTTT. It yields the protein CSVLSGGATDTQYF.

This clone was recorded once. The chain links TRBV6-6 to TRBJ2-1; weak D call: TRBD2 (5 bases). This CDR3 comprises 13 residues. The germline V gene encodes CDR1 MNHNY and CDR2 SVGAGI (reference sequence). With 5 bases removed from V and 5 bases from J, the gap between germline ends came to 10 bases. The DNA of the CDR3 is TGTGCCAGCAGTCCAGGACTTGACAATGAGCAGTTCTTC. It encodes CASSPGLDNEQFF.